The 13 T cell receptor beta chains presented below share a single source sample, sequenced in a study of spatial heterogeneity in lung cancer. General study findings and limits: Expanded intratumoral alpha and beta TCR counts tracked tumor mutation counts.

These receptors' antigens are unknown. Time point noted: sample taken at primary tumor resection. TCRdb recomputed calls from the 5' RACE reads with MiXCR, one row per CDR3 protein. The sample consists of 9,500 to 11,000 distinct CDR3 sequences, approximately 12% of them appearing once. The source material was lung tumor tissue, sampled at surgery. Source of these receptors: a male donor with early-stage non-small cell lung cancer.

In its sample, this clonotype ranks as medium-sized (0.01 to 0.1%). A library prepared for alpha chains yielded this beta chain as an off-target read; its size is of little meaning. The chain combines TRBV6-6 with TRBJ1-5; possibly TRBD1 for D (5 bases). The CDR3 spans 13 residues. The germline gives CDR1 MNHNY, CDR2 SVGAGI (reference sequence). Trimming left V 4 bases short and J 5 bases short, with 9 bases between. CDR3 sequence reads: CASSSGVDQPQHF. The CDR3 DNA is TGTGCCAGCAGTTCGGGGGTCGATCAGCCCCAGCATTTT.

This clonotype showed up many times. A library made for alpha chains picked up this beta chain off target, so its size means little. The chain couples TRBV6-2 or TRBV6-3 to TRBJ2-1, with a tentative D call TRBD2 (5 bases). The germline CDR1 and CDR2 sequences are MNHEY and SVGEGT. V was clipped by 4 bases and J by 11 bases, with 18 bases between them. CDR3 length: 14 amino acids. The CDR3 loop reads CASSLDSGGRKQFF. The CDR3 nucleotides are TGTGCCAGCAGTTTAGATAGTGGTGGGAGAAAGCAGTTCTTC.

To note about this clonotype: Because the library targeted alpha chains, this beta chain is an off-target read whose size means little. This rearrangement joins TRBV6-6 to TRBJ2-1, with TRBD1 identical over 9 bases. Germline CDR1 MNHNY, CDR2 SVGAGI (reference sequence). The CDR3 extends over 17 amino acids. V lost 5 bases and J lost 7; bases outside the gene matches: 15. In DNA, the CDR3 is TGTGCCAGCAGTCCCCAACCCGGGACAGGGAACAGGAATGAGCAGTTCTTC. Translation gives CASSPQPGTGNRNEQFF.

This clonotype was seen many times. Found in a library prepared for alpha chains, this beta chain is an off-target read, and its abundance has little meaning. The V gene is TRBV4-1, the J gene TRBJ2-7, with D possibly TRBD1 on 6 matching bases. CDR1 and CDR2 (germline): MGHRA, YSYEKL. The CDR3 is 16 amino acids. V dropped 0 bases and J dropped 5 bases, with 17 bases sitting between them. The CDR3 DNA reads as TGCGCCAGCAGCCAAGATGCGACGGGCAGGGGCGACGAGCAGTACTTC. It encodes CASSQDATGRGDEQYF.

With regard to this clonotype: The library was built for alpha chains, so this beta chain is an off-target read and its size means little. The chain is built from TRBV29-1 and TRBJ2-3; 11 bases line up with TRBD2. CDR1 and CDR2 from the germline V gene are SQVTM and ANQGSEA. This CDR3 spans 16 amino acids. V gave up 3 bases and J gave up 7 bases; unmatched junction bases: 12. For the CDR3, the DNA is TGCAGCGTTGAGTCCCCCCTAGCGGGAGGTGTATATACGCAGTATTTT. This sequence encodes CSVESPLAGGVYTQYF.

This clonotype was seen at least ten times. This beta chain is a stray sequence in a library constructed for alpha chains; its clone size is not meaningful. CDR3 nucleotide sequence: TGTGCCAGCTCTCCCGGGACAGGGTCGGTCACTGAAGCTTTCTTT. Amino acids: CASSPGTGSVTEAFF. This chain uses TRBV18 with TRBJ1-1; 9 bases map to TRBD1. The CDR3 has 15 residues. The germline gives CDR1 KGHSH, CDR2 LQKENI. V trimming: 6 bases; J trimming: 4 bases; junction bases outside the gene matches: 9.

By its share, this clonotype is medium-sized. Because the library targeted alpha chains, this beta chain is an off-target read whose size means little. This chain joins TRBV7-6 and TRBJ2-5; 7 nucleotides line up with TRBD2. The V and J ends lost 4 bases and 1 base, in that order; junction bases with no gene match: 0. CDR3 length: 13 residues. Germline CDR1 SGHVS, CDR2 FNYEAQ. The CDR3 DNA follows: TGTGCCAGCAGCTGGACTAGCCAAGAGACCCAGTACTTC. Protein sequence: CASSWTSQETQYF.

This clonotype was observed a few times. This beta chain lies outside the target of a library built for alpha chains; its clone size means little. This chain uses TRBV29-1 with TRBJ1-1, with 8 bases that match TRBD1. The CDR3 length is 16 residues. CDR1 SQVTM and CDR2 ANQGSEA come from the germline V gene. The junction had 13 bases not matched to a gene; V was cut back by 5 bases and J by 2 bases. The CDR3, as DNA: TGCAGCGTTACGGGGGCAGGGGGCTCTTCTAACACTGAAGCTTTCTTT. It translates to CSVTGAGGSSNTEAFF.

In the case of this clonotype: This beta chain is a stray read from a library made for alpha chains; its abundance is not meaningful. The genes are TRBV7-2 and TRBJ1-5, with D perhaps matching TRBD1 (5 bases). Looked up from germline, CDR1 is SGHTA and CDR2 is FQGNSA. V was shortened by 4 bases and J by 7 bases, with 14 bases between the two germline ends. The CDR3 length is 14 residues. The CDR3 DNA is TGTGCCAGCAGCTGGGACGGCACATTACAGCCCCAGCATTTT. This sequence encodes CASSWDGTLQPQHF.

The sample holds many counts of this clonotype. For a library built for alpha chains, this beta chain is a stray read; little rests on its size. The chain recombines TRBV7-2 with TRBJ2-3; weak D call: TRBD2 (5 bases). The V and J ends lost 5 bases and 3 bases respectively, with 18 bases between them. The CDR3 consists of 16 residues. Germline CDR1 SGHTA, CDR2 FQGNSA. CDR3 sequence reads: CASSLPTTRQTDTQYF. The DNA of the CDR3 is TGTGCCAGCAGCCTCCCGACTACACGGCAGACAGATACGCAGTATTTT.

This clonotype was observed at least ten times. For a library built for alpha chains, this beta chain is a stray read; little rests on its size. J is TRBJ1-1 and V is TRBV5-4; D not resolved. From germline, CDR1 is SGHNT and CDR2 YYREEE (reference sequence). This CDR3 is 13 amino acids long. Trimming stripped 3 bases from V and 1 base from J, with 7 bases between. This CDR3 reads CASSSQRNTEAFF. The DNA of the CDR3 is TGTGCCAGCAGCTCACAGAGGAACACTGAAGCTTTCTTT.

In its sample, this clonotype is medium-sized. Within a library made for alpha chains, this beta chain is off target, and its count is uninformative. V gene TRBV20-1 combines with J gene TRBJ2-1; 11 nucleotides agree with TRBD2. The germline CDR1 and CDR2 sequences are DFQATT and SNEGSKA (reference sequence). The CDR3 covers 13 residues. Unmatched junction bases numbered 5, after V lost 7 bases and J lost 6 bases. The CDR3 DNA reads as TGCAGTGTGGAACTAGCGGGAGTCAATGAGCAGTTCTTC. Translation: CSVELAGVNEQFF.

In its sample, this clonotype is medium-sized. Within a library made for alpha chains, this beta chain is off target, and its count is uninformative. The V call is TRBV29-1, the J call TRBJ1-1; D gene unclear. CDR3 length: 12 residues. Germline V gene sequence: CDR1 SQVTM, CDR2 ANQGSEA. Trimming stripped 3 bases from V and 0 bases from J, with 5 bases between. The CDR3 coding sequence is TGCAGCGTTGATTTCATGAACACTGAAGCTTTCTTT. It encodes CSVDFMNTEAFF.